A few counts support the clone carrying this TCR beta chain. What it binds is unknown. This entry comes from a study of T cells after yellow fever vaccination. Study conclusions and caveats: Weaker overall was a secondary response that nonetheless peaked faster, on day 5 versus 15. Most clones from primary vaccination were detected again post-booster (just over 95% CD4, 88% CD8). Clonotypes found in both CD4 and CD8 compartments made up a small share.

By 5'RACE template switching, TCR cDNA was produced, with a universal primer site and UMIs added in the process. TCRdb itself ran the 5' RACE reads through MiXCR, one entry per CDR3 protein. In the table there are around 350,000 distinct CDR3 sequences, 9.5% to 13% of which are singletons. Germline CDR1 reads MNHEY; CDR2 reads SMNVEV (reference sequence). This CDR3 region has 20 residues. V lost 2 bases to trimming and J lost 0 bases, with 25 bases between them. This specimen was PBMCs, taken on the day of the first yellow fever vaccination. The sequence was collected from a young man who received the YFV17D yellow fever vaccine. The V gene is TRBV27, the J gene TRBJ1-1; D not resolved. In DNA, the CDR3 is TGTGCCAGCAGTTTACCGGACCACGCTACGTGGACGGGGATGAACACTGAAGCTTTCTTT. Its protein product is CASSLPDHATWTGMNTEAFF.